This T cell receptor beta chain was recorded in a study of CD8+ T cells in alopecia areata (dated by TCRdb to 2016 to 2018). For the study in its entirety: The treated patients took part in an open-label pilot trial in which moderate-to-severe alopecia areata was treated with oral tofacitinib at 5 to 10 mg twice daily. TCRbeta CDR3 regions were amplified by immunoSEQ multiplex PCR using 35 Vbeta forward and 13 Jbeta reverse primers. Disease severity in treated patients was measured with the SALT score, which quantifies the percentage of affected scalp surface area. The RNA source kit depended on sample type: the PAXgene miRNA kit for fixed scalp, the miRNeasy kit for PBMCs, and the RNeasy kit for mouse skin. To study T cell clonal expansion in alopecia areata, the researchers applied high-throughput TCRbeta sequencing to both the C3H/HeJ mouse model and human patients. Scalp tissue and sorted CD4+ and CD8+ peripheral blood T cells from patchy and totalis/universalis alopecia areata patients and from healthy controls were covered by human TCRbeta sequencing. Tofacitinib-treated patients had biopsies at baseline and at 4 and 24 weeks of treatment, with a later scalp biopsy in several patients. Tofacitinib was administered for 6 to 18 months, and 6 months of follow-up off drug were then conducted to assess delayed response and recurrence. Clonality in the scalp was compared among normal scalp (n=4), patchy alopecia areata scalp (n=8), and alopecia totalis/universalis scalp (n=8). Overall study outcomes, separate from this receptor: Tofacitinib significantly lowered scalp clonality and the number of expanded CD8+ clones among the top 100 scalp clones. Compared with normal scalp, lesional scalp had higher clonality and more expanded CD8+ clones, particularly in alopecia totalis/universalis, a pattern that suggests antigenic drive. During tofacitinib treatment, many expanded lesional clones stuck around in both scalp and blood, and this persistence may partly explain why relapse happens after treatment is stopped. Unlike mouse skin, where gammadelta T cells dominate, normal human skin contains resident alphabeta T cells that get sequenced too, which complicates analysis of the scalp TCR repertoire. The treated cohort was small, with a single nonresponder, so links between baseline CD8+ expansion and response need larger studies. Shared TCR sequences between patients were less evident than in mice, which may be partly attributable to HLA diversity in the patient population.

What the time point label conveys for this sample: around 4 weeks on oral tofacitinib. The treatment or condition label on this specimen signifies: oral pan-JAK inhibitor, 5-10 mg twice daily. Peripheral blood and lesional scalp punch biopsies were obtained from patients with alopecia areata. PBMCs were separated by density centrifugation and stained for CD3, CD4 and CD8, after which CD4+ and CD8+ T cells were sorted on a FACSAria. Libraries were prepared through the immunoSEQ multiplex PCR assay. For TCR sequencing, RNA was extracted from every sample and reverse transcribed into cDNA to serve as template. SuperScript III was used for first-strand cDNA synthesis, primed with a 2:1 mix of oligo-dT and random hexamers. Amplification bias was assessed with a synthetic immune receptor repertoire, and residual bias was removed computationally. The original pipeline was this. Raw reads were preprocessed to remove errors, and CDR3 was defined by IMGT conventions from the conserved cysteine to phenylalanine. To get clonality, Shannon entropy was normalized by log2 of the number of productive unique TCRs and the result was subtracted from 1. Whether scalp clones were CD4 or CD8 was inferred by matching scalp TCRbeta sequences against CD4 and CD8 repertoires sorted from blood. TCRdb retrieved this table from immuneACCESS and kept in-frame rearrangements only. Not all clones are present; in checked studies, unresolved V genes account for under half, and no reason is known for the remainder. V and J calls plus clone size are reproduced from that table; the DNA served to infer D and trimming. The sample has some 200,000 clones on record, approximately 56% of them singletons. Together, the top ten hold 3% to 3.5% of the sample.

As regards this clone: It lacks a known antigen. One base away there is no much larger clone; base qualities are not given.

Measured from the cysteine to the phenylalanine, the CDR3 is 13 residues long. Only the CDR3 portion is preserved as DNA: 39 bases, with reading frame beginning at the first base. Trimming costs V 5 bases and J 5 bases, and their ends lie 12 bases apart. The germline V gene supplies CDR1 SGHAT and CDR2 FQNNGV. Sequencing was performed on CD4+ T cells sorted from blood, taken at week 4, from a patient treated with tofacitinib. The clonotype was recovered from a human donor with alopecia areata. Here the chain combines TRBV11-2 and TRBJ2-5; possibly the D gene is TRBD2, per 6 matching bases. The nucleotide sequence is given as TGTGCCAGCAGCGGAGGGGCCGGGGAGACCCAGTACTTC. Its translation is CASSGGAGETQYF.